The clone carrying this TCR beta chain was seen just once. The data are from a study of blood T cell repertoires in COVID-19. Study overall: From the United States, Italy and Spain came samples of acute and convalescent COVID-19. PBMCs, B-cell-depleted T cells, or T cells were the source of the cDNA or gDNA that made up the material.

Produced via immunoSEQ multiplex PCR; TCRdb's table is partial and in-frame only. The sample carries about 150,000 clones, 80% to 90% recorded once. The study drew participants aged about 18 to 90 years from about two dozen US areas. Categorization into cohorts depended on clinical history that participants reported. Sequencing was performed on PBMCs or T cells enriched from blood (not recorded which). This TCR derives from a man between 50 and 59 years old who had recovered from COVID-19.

CDR3 sequence (DNA): TGTGCCAGCAGCTTTATTACGAACACCGGGGAGCTGTTTTTT. Amino acid sequence: CASSFITNTGELFF. The V call is TRBV5-4, the J call TRBJ2-2; no definite D call. The V end lost 2 bases, the J end lost 0 bases, and 5 bases lay between the germline ends. The CDR3 consists of 14 residues. Germline values: CDR1 SGHNT, CDR2 YYREEE (reference sequence).